The clone carrying this T cell receptor beta chain was seen a single time. The CDR3 covers 17 residues. The germline CDR1 and CDR2 sequences are GTSNPN and SVGIG (reference sequence). The J segment lost 1 base and the V segment lost 5 bases, leaving 5 bases of the junction unmatched. This specimen belongs to a study of cytomegalovirus exposure and HLA in healthy donors. Some clones are missing from TCRdb's copy, which holds only in-frame ones; the method was immunoSEQ multiplex PCR. The table has about 170,000 clones, 80% to 90% seen once; the top ten hold under 7%. This sequence joins TRBV30 and TRBJ2-1, with 16 bases that match TRBD2. Sequenced: PBMCs. The receptor was derived from a woman in her twenties or thirties in good health and CMV-seronegative. CDR3 protein: CAWAGTSGRGSYNEQFF. The CDR3 nucleotides are TGTGCCTGGGCCGGGACTAGCGGGAGGGGGTCCTACAATGAGCAGTTCTTC.